Listed below are T cell receptor beta chains from one sample, sequenced in a study of response to subunit inactivated influenza vaccine. In TCRdb, the RT-PCR reads were re-called with MiXCR into one record per CDR3 protein. The sample gives about 700,000 distinct CDR3 sequences, approximately 15% of which show up once; 6.5% to 8.5% is in the top ten. The material was PBMCs from blood, obtained less than 15 days before vaccination. The receptor set was obtained from a middle-aged man who received an inactivated influenza vaccine. The CDR3 runs from the conserved cysteine through the conserved F or W. The D gene is left open where the match is weak. The listing skips clone size in some rows; elsewhere it reads once, few, many or a size class.

d_call clone_size j_call v_call cdr3_aa cdr3_nt
TRBD1 - TRBJ2-7 TRBV5-5 CASSWTGQGPYEQYF TGTGCCAGCAGCTGGACGGGACAGGGTCCCTACGAGCAGTACTTC
- - TRBJ2-7 TRBV25-1 CASSGIGAYEQYF TGTGCCAGCTCGGGGATCGGGGCCTACGAGCAGTACTTC
TRBD2 medium-sized TRBJ2-7 TRBV12-3/TRBV12-4 CASSPAGSYEQYF TGTGCCAGCAGTCCAGCGGGAAGCTACGAGCAGTACTTC
TRBD2 many TRBJ2-7 TRBV10-2 CASSTTTSDSYEQYF TGCGCCAGCAGTACCACGACTAGCGACTCCTACGAGCAGTACTTC
TRBD2 - TRBJ2-3 TRBV6-5 CASSYGGGGTSADTQYF TGTGCCAGCAGTTACGGGGGCGGGGGGACGAGTGCAGATACGCAGTATTTT
TRBD1 many TRBJ2-7 TRBV29-1 CSVADWTGGNEQYF TGCAGCGTTGCTGACTGGACAGGGGGCAACGAGCAGTACTTC
- - TRBJ1-2 TRBV4-3 CASSQDLRGRAKRVGYTF TGCGCCAGCAGCCAAGATCTTAGAGGCAGGGCAAAGCGCGTTGGCTACACCTTC
TRBD1 many TRBJ2-1 TRBV29-1 CSVGTGGHNEQFF TGCAGCGTAGGGACAGGGGGCCACAATGAGCAGTTCTTC
TRBD2 - TRBJ2-1 TRBV11-1 CASSSFRGGYNEQFF TGTGCCAGCAGCTCATTCCGGGGAGGGTACAATGAGCAGTTCTTC
- many TRBJ2-4 TRBV20-1 CSASRGQKNIQYF TGCAGTGCTTCCCGTGGACAGAAAAACATTCAGTACTTC
- few TRBJ2-1 TRBV7-2 CASTPTGLYNEQFF TGTGCCAGCACCCCGACGGGGCTCTACAATGAGCAGTTCTTC
TRBD2 few TRBJ2-1 TRBV7-6 CASSFSGGATNEQFF TGTGCCAGCAGCTTTAGCGGGGGGGCTACCAATGAGCAGTTCTTC
TRBD1 many TRBJ2-7 TRBV28 CASSLLGQAPNEQYF TGTGCCAGCAGTTTATTAGGACAGGCCCCCAACGAGCAGTACTTC
- few TRBJ2-5 TRBV5-6 CASSRQRGVGGHETQYF TGTGCCAGCAGCAGGCAAAGAGGCGTTGGGGGCCATGAGACCCAGTACTTC
TRBD2 many TRBJ2-1 TRBV24-1 CATSPRRGVRGDEQFF TGTGCCACCAGTCCCCGCCGGGGGGTCCGGGGTGATGAGCAGTTCTTC
- - TRBJ2-5 TRBV2 CASIAGDVQETQYF TGTGCCAGCATTGCAGGGGACGTCCAAGAGACCCAGTACTTC
- - TRBJ2-1 TRBV4-1 CASSQGGVRPYNEQFF TGCGCCAGCAGCCAAGGGGGAGTCAGGCCCTACAATGAGCAGTTCTTC
- few TRBJ1-6 TRBV20-1 CSARDGNLPYNSPLHF TGCAGTGCTAGAGATGGTAACTTGCCCTATAATTCACCCCTCCACTTT
- once TRBJ2-1 TRBV10-2 CASSVLEVHREQFF TGCGCCAGCAGTGTTCTGGAGGTCCACCGAGAGCAGTTCTTC
- few TRBJ1-1 TRBV5-6 CASSYDRRGPEAFF TGTGCCAGCAGTTATGACAGACGGGGGCCTGAAGCTTTCTTT
- - TRBJ2-1 TRBV6-6 CASSSRPDRGGLF TGTGCCAGCAGTTCACGGCCGGACCGTGGGGGGCTCTTC
TRBD2 - TRBJ2-3 TRBV4-2 CASSLATSGGTDTQYF TGTGCCAGCAGTTTAGCGACTAGCGGGGGTACAGATACGCAGTATTTT
- few TRBJ2-1 TRBV2 CASSALAVSSYNEQFF TGTGCCAGCAGTGCCTTAGCGGTAAGCTCCTACAATGAGCAGTTCTTC
- - TRBJ2-2 TRBV1 CLQPREGQNANTGELFF TGCCTGCAGCCAAGAGAGGGGCAGAACGCGAACACCGGGGAGCTGTTTTTT
TRBD2 - TRBJ2-1 TRBV29-1 CSARLARVTNEQFF TGCAGCGCACGACTAGCGCGAGTAACCAATGAGCAGTTCTTC
TRBD1 few TRBJ2-1 TRBV19 CASSLGTGITSSYNEQFF TGTGCCAGTAGTTTAGGGACAGGGATAACAAGCTCCTACAATGAGCAGTTCTTC
- few TRBJ1-2 TRBV20-1 CSARERLGYTF TGCAGTGCTAGAGAAAGGCTAGGCTACACCTTC
TRBD1 few TRBJ1-2 TRBV5-1 CASSPGTAFVGYTF TGCGCCAGCAGCCCCGGGACAGCTTTTGTGGGCTACACCTTC
TRBD1 many TRBJ2-7 TRBV10-3 CAIRTGGDEQYF TGTGCCATCAGGACAGGGGGGGACGAGCAGTACTTC
- - TRBJ2-3 TRBV18 CASSPEFSSTDTQYF TGTGCCAGCTCGCCGGAGTTCTCTAGCACAGATACGCAGTATTTT
TRBD1 - TRBJ1-2 TRBV6-1 CASSVQGVSGYTF TGTGCCAGCAGCGTACAGGGGGTGAGTGGCTACACCTTC
TRBD1 once TRBJ1-1 TRBV7-9 CSSSDTRQGVRNTEAFF TGTTCCAGCAGCGACACGAGACAGGGAGTTAGGAACACTGAAGCTTTCTTT
- - TRBJ2-2 TRBV6-2/TRBV6-3 CASSPLRGVALNTGELFF TGTGCCAGCAGTCCCCTTCGGGGAGTAGCGCTAAACACCGGGGAGCTGTTTTTT
TRBD2 - TRBJ2-1 TRBV20-1 CSAGGPTSGRASSYNEQFF TGCAGCGCCGGGGGCCCTACTAGCGGGAGGGCCAGTTCCTACAATGAGCAGTTCTTC
TRBD1 - TRBJ2-5 TRBV20-1 CSARDAQGRETQYF TGCAGTGCTAGAGACGCACAGGGGCGAGAGACCCAGTACTTC
- many TRBJ2-1 TRBV5-1 CASSLDEGSGGNEQFF TGCGCCAGCAGCTTGGACGAGGGGAGTGGGGGGAATGAGCAGTTCTTC
TRBD1 - TRBJ2-1 TRBV24-1 CATSDPGQGVDPSEQFF TGTGCCACCAGTGATCCAGGACAGGGGGTGGATCCCAGTGAGCAGTTCTTC
- few TRBJ2-3 TRBV20-1 CSALVALWADTQYF TGCAGTGCTTTGGTAGCTCTATGGGCAGATACGCAGTATTTT
TRBD1 - TRBJ2-7 TRBV4-1 CASSQTGTGGREQYF TGCGCCAGCAGCCAGACTGGGACAGGGGGCAGGGAGCAGTACTTC
- - TRBJ1-5 TRBV6-5 CASSYGNSNQPQHF TGTGCCAGCAGTTATGGGAATAGCAATCAGCCCCAGCATTTT
TRBD1 many TRBJ1-5 TRBV6-5 CASSTRQGNQPQHF TGTGCCAGCAGTACACGACAGGGGAATCAGCCCCAGCATTTT
- - TRBJ2-3 TRBV6-1 CASSQVGRFTDTQYF TGTGCCAGCAGTCAGGTTGGACGGTTCACAGATACGCAGTATTTT
- - TRBJ2-7 TRBV12-3/TRBV12-4 CASSNGMFDEQYF TGTGCCAGCAGTAACGGGATGTTCGACGAGCAGTACTTC
TRBD1 few TRBJ2-4 TRBV24-1 CATRPGGSKNIQYF TGTGCCACCAGACCAGGGGGCTCCAAAAACATTCAGTACTTC
- - TRBJ2-3 TRBV15 CATSPGSTDTQYF TGTGCCACCAGCCCTGGGAGCACAGATACGCAGTATTTT
- - TRBJ1-1 TRBV3-1 CASSRVDTEAFF TGTGCCAGCAGCAGGGTCGACACTGAAGCTTTCTTT
- few TRBJ2-7 TRBV18 CASSPSPRGEQYF TGTGCCAGCTCACCAAGCCCTCGGGGCGAGCAGTACTTC
TRBD1 few TRBJ2-7 TRBV28 CASLSAGGIYEQYF TGTGCCAGCCTGTCGGCAGGGGGTATCTACGAGCAGTACTTC
- few TRBJ2-1 TRBV20-1 CSASQRSSYNEQFF TGCAGTGCTAGCCAGCGGAGCTCCTACAATGAGCAGTTCTTC
TRBD1 few TRBJ2-3 TRBV20-1 CSASVGQGATDTQYF TGCAGTGCTAGTGTAGGACAGGGGGCAACAGATACGCAGTATTTT